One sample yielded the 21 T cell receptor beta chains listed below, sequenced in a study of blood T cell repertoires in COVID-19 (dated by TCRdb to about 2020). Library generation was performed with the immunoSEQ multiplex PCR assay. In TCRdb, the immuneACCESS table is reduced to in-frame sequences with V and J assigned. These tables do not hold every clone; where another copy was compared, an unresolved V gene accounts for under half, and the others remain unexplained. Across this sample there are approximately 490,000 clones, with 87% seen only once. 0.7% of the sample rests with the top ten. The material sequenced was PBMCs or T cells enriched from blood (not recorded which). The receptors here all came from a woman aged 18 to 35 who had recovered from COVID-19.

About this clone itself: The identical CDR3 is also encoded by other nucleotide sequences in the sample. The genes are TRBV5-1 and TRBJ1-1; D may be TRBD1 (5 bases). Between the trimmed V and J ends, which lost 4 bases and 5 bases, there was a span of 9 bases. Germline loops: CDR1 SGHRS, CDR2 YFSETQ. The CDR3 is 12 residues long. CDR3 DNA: TGCGCCAGCAGCCCGGGGGGTACTGAAGCTTTCTTT. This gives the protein CASSPGGTEAFF.

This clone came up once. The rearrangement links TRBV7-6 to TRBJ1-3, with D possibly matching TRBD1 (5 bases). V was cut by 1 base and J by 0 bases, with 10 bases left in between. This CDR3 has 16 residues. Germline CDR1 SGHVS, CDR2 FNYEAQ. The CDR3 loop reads CASSLGGVPSGNTIYF. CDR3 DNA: TGTGCCAGCAGCTTAGGGGGGGTCCCCTCTGGAAACACCATATATTTT.

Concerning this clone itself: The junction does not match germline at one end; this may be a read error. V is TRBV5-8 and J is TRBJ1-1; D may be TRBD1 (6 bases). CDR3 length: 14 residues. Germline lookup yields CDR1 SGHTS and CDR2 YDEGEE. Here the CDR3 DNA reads TGTGCCAGCACTACCCCCGAGGGGGTGAGGTGGCTGGCCTTT. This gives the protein CASTTPEGVRWLAF.

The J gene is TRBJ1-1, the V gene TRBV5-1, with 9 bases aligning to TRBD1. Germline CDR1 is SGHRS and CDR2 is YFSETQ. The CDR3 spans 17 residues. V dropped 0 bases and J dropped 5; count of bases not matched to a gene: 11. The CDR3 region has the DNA TGCGCCAGCAGCTTGGGGGACAGGGAAGGGAGTGGGACTGAAGCTTTCTTT. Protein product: CASSLGDREGSGTEAFF.

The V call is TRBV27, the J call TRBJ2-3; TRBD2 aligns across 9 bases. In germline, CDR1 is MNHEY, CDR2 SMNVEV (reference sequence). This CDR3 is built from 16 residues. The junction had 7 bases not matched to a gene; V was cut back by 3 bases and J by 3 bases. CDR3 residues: CASSLESGGNTDTQYF. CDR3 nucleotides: TGTGCCAGCAGTTTGGAAAGCGGGGGGAATACAGATACGCAGTATTTT.

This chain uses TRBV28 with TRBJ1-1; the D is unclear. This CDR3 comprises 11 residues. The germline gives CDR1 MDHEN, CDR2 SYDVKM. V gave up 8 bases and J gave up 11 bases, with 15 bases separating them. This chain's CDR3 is CASFLGEAAFF. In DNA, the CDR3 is TGTGCCAGCTTTTTGGGAGAGGCGGCTTTCTTT.

The CDR3 spells CASSRNTGTDTQYF. The CDR3 DNA reads as TGTGCCAGCAGCCGCAACACAGGCACAGATACGCAGTATTTT. The chain is built from TRBV3-1 (or the pseudogene TRBV3-2) and TRBJ2-3, with D hard to call. The V gene's germline CDR1 is LGHDT and CDR2 YNNKEL (reference sequence). V lost 4 bases and J lost 1, with 9 bases in between. This CDR3 comprises 14 residues.

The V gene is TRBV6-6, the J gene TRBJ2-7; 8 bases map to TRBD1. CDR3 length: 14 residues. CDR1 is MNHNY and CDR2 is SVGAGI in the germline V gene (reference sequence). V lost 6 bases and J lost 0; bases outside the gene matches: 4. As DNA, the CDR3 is TGTGCCAGCAGGGACAGGGACTCCTCCTACGAGCAGTACTTC. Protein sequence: CASRDRDSSYEQYF.

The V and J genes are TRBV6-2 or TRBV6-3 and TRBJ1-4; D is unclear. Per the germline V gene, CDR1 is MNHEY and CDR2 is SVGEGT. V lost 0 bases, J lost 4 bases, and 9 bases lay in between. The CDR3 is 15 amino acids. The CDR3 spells CASSYSRAVNEKLFF. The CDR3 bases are TGTGCCAGCAGTTACTCCCGTGCGGTTAATGAAAAACTGTTTTTT.

CDR3 nucleotide sequence: TGCAGCGTTCTTCGGGGGGCGGCCGGGGAGCTGTTTTTT. Protein product: CSVLRGAAGELFF. The V and J genes are TRBV29-1 and TRBJ2-2; possible D gene TRBD2, 7 bases. CDR3 length equals 13 residues. The V gene lost 5 bases and the J gene lost 6 bases, with 13 bases spanning the gap. Germline-derived CDR1 and CDR2 are SQVTM and ANQGSEA.

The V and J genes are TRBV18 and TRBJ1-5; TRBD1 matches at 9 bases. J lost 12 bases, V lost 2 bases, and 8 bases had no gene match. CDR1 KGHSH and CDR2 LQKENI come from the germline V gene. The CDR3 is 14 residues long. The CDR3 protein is CASSPTRSTGGQHF. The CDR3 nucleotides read TGTGCCAGCTCACCAACCCGATCGACAGGGGGCCAGCATTTT.

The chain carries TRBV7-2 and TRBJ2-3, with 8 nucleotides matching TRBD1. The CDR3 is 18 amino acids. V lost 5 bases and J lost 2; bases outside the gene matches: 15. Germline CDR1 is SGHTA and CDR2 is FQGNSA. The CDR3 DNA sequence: TGTGCCAGCAGCCTCAAGACAGGGGCGGGTTGGACCACAGATACGCAGTATTTT. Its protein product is CASSLKTGAGWTTDTQYF. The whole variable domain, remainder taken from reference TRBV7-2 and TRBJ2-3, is GAGVSQSPSNKVTEKGKDVELRCDPISGHTALYWYRQSLGQGLEFLIYFQGNSAPDKSGLPSDRFSAERTGGSVSTLTIQRTQQEDSAVYLCASSLKTGAGWTTDTQYFGPGTRLTVL.

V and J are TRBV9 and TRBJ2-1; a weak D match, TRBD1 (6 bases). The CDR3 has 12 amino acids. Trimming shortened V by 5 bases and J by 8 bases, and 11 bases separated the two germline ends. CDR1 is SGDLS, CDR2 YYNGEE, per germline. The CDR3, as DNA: TGTGCCAGCAGTGACGGGACATATGAGCAGTTCTTC. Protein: CASSDGTYEQFF.

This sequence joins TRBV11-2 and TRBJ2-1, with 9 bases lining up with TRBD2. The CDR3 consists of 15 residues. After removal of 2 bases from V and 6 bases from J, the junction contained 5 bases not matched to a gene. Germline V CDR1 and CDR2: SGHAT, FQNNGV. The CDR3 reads CASSLSSGDANEQFF. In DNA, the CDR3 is TGTGCCAGCAGCTTATCTAGCGGGGATGCCAATGAGCAGTTCTTC.

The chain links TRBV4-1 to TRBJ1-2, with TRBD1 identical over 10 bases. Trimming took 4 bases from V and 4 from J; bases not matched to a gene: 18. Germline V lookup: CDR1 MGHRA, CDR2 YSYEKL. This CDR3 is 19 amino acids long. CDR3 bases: TGCGCCAGCAGCCCTCGTGGTCGCCCCGACAGGGGGCCCGCCTATGGCTACACCTTC. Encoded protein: CASSPRGRPDRGPAYGYTF.

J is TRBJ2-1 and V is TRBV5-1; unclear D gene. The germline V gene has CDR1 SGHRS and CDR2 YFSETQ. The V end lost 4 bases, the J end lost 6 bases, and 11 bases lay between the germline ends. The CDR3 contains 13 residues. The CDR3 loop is CASSELYSNEQFF. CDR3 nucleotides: TGCGCCAGCAGCGAATTATATAGCAATGAGCAGTTCTTC.

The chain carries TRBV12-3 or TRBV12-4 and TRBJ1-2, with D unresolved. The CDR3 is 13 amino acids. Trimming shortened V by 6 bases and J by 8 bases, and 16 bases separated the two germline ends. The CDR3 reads CASSSGPVRGYTF. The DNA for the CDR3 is TGTGCCAGCAGCTCTGGCCCGGTGAGGGGCTACACCTTC.

CDR3: CASSDRGHPNEKLFF. CDR3 coding DNA: TGTGCCAGCAGCGACCGGGGACACCCTAATGAAAAACTGTTTTTT. The chain employs TRBV6-5 and TRBJ1-4; a weak D match, TRBD1 (6 bases). Trimming took 6 bases from V and 3 from J, leaving 14 bases between them. The CDR3 extends over 15 amino acids. From germline, CDR1 is MNHEY and CDR2 SVGAGI.

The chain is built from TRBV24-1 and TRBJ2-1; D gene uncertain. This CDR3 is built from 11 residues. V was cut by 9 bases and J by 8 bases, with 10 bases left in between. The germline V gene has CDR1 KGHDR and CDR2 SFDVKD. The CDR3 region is CATSSRDEQFF. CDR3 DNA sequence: TGTGCCACCTCTTCACGCGATGAGCAGTTCTTC.

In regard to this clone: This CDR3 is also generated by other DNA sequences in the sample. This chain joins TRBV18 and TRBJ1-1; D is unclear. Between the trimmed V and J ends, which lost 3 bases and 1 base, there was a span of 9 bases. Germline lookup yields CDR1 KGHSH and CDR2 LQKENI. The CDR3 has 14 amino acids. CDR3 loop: CASSPPPGNTEAFF. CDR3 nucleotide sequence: TGTGCCAGCTCACCGCCACCCGGGAACACTGAAGCTTTCTTT.

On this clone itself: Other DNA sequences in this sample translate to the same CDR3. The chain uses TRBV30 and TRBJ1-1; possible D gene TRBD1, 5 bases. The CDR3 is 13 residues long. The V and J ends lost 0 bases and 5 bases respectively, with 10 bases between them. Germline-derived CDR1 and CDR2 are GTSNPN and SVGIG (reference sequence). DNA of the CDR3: TGTGCCTGGAGTGTACAAGGGGATACTGAAGCTTTCTTT. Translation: CAWSVQGDTEAFF.